These T cell receptor beta chains were read from a single sample in a study of cytomegalovirus exposure and HLA in healthy donors. Some clones are missing from TCRdb's copy, which holds only in-frame ones; the method was immunoSEQ multiplex PCR. This table has 150,000 to 200,000 clones, around nine tenths appearing once. Sequenced input: PBMCs. These receptor sequences come from a man in his thirties or forties in good health and CMV-seropositive. The CDR3 runs from the conserved cysteine through the conserved F or W. D genes are given only for firm matches. A clone size is listed for some rows: how often the clone was seen (once, few, many), or a class if it is expanded.

size: NA; length: 17; V: TRBV14; J: TRBJ2-1; D: TRBD2; DNA: TGTGCCAGCAGCCAAGGGGCCGGGACTAGCGGGAAATATGAGCAGTTCTTC; CDR3: CASSQGAGTSGKYEQFF
size: NA; length: 13; V: TRBV5-1; J: TRBJ2-5; D: NA; DNA: TGCGCCAGCAGTATAACAGATCAAGAGACCCAGTACTTC; CDR3: CASSITDQETQYF
size: NA; length: 14; V: TRBV5-1; J: TRBJ1-1; D: NA; DNA: TGCGCCAGCATGGTACAGGGCCGGAACACTGAAGCTTTCTTT; CDR3: CASMVQGRNTEAFF
size: many; length: 14; V: TRBV6-1; J: TRBJ1-1; D: NA; DNA: TGTGCCAGCAGTGCGTTCGGTCCGAACACTGAAGCTTTCTTT; CDR3: CASSAFGPNTEAFF
size: once; length: 15; V: TRBV29-1; J: TRBJ2-2; D: NA; DNA: TGCAGCGTTCGGACAAACGATAAGGCCACCGGGGAGCTGTTTTTT; CDR3: CSVRTNDKATGELFF
size: NA; length: 15; V: TRBV28; J: TRBJ2-7; D: NA; DNA: TGTGCCAGCAGTTTCATTTCGGTGACCACCTACGAGCAGTACTTC; CDR3: CASSFISVTTYEQYF
size: NA; length: 16; V: TRBV18; J: TRBJ2-3; D: TRBD2; DNA: TGTGCCAGCTCACCGGCTAGCGGGGGGCGCACAGATACGCAGTATTTT; CDR3: CASSPASGGRTDTQYF
size: NA; length: 14; V: TRBV4-1; J: TRBJ2-7; D: NA; DNA: TGCGCCAGCAGCCAAGTACCCAGCGTTGGCGAGCAGTACTTC; CDR3: CASSQVPSVGEQYF
size: NA; length: 13; V: TRBV28; J: TRBJ2-3; D: NA; DNA: TGTGCCAGCACTCCGGGGACCACAGATACGCAGTATTTT; CDR3: CASTPGTTDTQYF
size: NA; length: 15; V: TRBV6-6; J: TRBJ2-3; D: NA; DNA: TGTGCCAGCTTTTTGAGGGGACGACCCACAGATACGCAGTATTTT; CDR3: CASFLRGRPTDTQYF
size: NA; length: 15; V: TRBV6-5; J: TRBJ2-3; D: NA; DNA: TGTGCCAGCATCCGGCGAGCGGGCCCCACAGATACGCAGTATTTT; CDR3: CASIRRAGPTDTQYF
size: once; length: 15; V: TRBV27; J: TRBJ2-2; D: TRBD2; DNA: TGTGCCAGCAGGCTAGCGGGAGTTAGTGCCGGGGAGCTGTTTTTT; CDR3: CASRLAGVSAGELFF
size: few; length: 15; V: TRBV2; J: TRBJ2-7; D: NA; DNA: TGTGCCAGCAGTGATCAGACCGGTGGGCCCTACGAGCAGTACTTC; CDR3: CASSDQTGGPYEQYF
size: NA; length: 16; V: TRBV19; J: TRBJ1-5; D: TRBD1; DNA: TGTGCCAGTAGTACTGGAGGTGACAGGGCGCGTCAGCCCCAGCATTTT; CDR3: CASSTGGDRARQPQHF
size: NA; length: 15; V: TRBV4-1; J: TRBJ2-7; D: NA; DNA: TGCGCCAGCAGCCAAGTTCAGGGGACGTTCTACGAGCAGTACTTC; CDR3: CASSQVQGTFYEQYF
size: NA; length: 15; V: TRBV4-1; J: TRBJ1-6; D: NA; DNA: TGCGCCAGCAGCCTGGGGACCTTGGAAAATTCACCCCTCCACTTT; CDR3: CASSLGTLENSPLHF
size: NA; length: 14; V: TRBV11-2; J: TRBJ1-2; D: TRBD1; DNA: TGTGCCAGCAGCGGGACAGGGGGCAACTATGGCTACACCTTC; CDR3: CASSGTGGNYGYTF
size: NA; length: 15; V: TRBV19; J: TRBJ2-3; D: NA; DNA: TGTGCCAGTAGTATAGCAGGACTCAACACAGATACGCAGTATTTT; CDR3: CASSIAGLNTDTQYF
size: once; length: 14; V: TRBV29-1; J: TRBJ2-3; D: NA; DNA: TGCAGCGTTCGACCGGGCCCCCAGCCAGATACGCAGTATTTT; CDR3: CSVRPGPQPDTQYF
size: few; length: 17; V: TRBV5-1; J: TRBJ1-2; D: TRBD1; DNA: TGCGCCAGCAGCCGTCGGGACAGGGGGCCCGCTAACTATGGCTACACCTTC; CDR3: CASSRRDRGPANYGYTF
size: NA; length: 15; V: TRBV5-1; J: TRBJ2-7; D: NA; DNA: TGCGCCAGCAGCTTGGTTGGCGGGGTATCCTACGAGCAGTACTTC; CDR3: CASSLVGGVSYEQYF
size: NA; length: 13; V: TRBV2; J: TRBJ2-1; D: NA; DNA: TGTGCCAGCCGAGGGGGATCCTACAATGAGCAGTTCTTC; CDR3: CASRGGSYNEQFF
size: NA; length: 13; V: TRBV6-6; J: TRBJ1-3; D: NA; DNA: TGTGCCACCCTCAGGGGCTCTGGAAACACCATATATTTT; CDR3: CATLRGSGNTIYF
size: NA; length: 18; V: TRBV4-1; J: TRBJ2-2; D: TRBD2; DNA: TGCGCCAGCAGCCAAGATTTTGGAGCGGGGGGCCCGACCGGGGAGCTGTTTTTT; CDR3: CASSQDFGAGGPTGELFF
size: NA; length: 16; V: TRBV4-3; J: TRBJ2-5; D: TRBD1; DNA: TGCGCCAGCAGCCAACAAAGGGACAGGGGGCGGGAGACCCAGTACTTC; CDR3: CASSQQRDRGRETQYF
size: once; length: 13; V: TRBV7-7; J: TRBJ1-5; D: NA; DNA: TGTGCTAGCAGCTTAGGACCAAATCAGCCCCAGCATTTT; CDR3: CASSLGPNQPQHF
size: NA; length: 14; V: TRBV15; J: TRBJ1-1; D: NA; DNA: TGTGCCACCAGCAGAGATCCCAGCTATACTGAAGCTTTCTTT; CDR3: CATSRDPSYTEAFF
size: few; length: 15; V: TRBV28; J: TRBJ2-7; D: TRBD2; DNA: TGTGCCAGCAGTTTTGGGCGGGAGGGAAATTACGAGCAGTACTTC; CDR3: CASSFGREGNYEQYF
size: NA; length: 17; V: TRBV6-1; J: TRBJ2-1; D: NA; DNA: TGTGCCAGCAGTGACCCCAGGGGGGGACTTTCTCGCAATGAGCAGTTCTTC; CDR3: CASSDPRGGLSRNEQFF